This T cell receptor (beta chain) was captured by sequencing in a study of cytomegalovirus exposure and HLA in healthy donors. This clone was seen once. Its antigen remains unidentified. Primers for the PCR totalled 60 Vbeta and 13 Jbeta. TCRdb's copy holds only in-frame clones and misses some; the assay was immunoSEQ multiplex PCR. Of 85,000 to 100,000 clones in the sample, roughly 80% were seen once. Overall study findings and caveats: Researchers reported that a few CMV-associated chains were confirmed in vitro as CMV antigen-specific. Roughly uniform sequencing depth across donors was assumed, possibly incorrectly.

The CDR3 runs 15 residues. V dropped 4 bases and J dropped 7 bases, with 18 bases sitting between them. Germline lookup yields CDR1 SGHTA and CDR2 FQGNSA. This clonotype originated in a man aged 40-50 years in good health and CMV-seropositive. What was sequenced was PBMCs. The chain links TRBV7-2 to TRBJ2-3; possible D gene TRBD2, 6 bases. The CDR3 sequence: CASSYRDFTANTQYF. The CDR3 DNA sequence: TGTGCCAGCAGCTACCGGGACTTTACAGCCAATACGCAGTATTTT.